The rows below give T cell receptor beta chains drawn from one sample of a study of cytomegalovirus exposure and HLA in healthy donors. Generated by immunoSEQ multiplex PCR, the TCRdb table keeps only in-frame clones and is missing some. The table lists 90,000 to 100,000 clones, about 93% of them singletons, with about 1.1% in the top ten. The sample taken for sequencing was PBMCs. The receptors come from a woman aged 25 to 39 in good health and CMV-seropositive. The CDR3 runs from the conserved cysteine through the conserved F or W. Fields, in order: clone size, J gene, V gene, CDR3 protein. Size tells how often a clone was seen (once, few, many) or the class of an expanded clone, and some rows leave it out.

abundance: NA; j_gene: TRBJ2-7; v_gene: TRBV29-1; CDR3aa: CSVDSSQGAVYEQYF
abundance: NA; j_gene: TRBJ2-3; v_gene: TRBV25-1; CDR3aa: CASRASRGYTDTQYF
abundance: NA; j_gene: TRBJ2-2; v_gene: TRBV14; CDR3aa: CASSQDPASGPTGELFF
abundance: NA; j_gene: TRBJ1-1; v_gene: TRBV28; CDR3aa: CASIPTADRGSTEAFF
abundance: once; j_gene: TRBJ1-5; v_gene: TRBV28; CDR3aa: CASTLGVEQPQHF
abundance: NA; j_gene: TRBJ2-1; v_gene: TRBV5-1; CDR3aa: CASSLARQGGYNEQFF
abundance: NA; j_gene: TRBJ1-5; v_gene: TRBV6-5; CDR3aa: CASRRLDNQPQHF
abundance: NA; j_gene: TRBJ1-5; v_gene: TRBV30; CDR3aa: CAWSVGQGNQPQHF
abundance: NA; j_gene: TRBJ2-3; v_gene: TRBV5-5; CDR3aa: CASSLDGRSTDTQYF
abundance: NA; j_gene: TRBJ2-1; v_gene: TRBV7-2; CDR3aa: CASSLDLGVGYNEQFF
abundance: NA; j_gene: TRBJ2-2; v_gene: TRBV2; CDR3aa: CANGATRTGELFF
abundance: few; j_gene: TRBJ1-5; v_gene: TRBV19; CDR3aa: CASSMDWGSNQPQHF